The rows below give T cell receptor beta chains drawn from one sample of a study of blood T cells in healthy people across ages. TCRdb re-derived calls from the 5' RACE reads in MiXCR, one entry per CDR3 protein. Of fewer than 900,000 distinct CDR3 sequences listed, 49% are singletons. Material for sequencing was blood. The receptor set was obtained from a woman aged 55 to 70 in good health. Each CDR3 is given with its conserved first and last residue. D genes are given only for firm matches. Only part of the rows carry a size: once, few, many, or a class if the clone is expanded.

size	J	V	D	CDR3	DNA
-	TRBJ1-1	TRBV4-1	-	CASSQQQGGNTEAFF	TGCGCCAGCAGCCAACAGCAGGGTGGGAACACTGAAGCTTTCTTT
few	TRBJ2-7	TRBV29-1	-	CSVEVMEVLTYEQYF	TGCAGCGTTGAAGTGATGGAGGTCCTAACCTACGAGCAGTACTTC
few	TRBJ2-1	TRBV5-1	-	CASTDVGGEQGNEQFF	TGCGCCAGCACCGACGTGGGTGGAGAGCAGGGCAATGAGCAGTTCTTC
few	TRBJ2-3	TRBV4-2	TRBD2	CASSQGAGAGSGDTQYF	TGTGCCAGCAGCCAAGGGGCCGGAGCGGGGTCTGGCGATACGCAGTATTTT
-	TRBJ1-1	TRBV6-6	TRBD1	CASSFPRDRGVNEAFF	TGTGCCAGCAGTTTTCCCCGGGACAGGGGCGTTAACGAAGCTTTCTTT
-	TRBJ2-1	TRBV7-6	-	CASSLALARSSYEQFF	TGTGCCAGCAGCTTAGCGTTGGCCAGGTCCTCCTACGAGCAGTTCTTC
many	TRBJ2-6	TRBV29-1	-	CSVEIGQGISGANVLTF	TGCAGCGTTGAGATAGGTCAGGGGATCTCTGGGGCCAACGTCCTGACTTTC
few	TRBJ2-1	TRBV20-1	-	CSAARGGRWNEQFF	TGCAGTGCGGCCAGGGGCGGGAGATGGAATGAGCAGTTCTTC
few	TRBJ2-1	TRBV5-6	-	CASSPRGPGLWDNEQFF	TGTGCCAGCAGCCCTCGCGGACCGGGATTGTGGGACAATGAGCAGTTCTTC
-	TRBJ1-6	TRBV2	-	CASSELRNSPLHF	TGTGCCAGCAGTGAATTACGGAATTCACCCCTCCACTTT
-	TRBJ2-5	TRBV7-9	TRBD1	CASSPLDRVGTQYF	TGTGCCAGCAGCCCTCTGGACAGGGTAGGGACCCAGTACTTC
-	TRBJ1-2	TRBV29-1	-	CSVDGGLDGYTF	TGCAGCGTTGATGGGGGACTTGATGGCTACACCTTC
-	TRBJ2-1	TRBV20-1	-	CSAREEAINYNEQFF	TGCAGTGCTAGAGAAGAAGCGATTAACTACAATGAGCAGTTCTTC
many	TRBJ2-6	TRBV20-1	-	CSASWDAGANVLTF	TGCAGTGCTAGCTGGGATGCTGGGGCCAACGTCCTGACTTTC
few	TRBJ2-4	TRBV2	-	CASASGLAKNIQYF	TGTGCCAGCGCAAGCGGGCTAGCCAAAAACATTCAGTACTTC
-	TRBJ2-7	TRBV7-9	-	CASSLGQVSAESSYEQYF	TGTGCCAGCAGCTTAGGTCAAGTCTCAGCGGAGTCCTCCTACGAGCAGTACTTC
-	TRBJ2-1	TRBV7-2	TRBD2	CASGLARLAGGSYEQFF	TGTGCCAGCGGCTTAGCGAGACTAGCGGGAGGTTCATATGAGCAGTTCTTC
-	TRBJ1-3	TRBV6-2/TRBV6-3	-	CASIPRPASGNTVYF	TGTGCCAGCATCCCCAGGCCGGCCTCTGGAAACACCGTATATTTT
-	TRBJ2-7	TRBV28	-	CASSQLALSSYEQYF	TGTGCCAGCAGTCAACTAGCCCTCAGCTCCTACGAGCAGTACTTC
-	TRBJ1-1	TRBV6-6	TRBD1	CASTQTGLTEAFF	TGTGCCAGCACCCAGACAGGGCTCACTGAAGCTTTCTTT
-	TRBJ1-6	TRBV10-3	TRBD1	CAIRGTADNSPLHF	TGTGCCATCCGAGGGACAGCCGATAATTCACCCCTCCACTTT
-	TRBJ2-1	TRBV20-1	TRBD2	CSARDPLAANEQFF	TGCAGTGCTAGAGATCCCCTAGCGGCCAATGAGCAGTTCTTC
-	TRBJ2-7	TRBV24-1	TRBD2	CATTSGSPYEQYF	TGTGCCACCACTAGCGGGTCTCCCTACGAGCAGTACTTC
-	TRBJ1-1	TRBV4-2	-	CASSPGLDSSMNTEAFF	TGTGCCAGCAGCCCAGGGTTGGACAGTAGCATGAACACTGAAGCTTTCTTT
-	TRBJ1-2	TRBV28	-	CASSSARGYGYTF	TGTGCCAGCAGTTCCGCACGGGGCTATGGCTACACCTTC
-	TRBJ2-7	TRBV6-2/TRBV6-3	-	CASSPWGRIYEQYF	TGTGCCAGCAGTCCCTGGGGGCGCATCTACGAGCAGTACTTC
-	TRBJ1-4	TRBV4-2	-	CASSLGNKKLKEKLFF	TGTGCCAGCAGCCTAGGGAACAAAAAGCTTAAGGAAAAACTGTTTTTT
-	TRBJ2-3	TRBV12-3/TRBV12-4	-	CASSSRALRGGTDTQYF	TGTGCCAGCAGTTCCCGGGCCCTAAGAGGTGGCACAGATACGCAGTATTTT
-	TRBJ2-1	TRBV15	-	CATSRDLHNEQFF	TGTGCCACCAGCAGAGATTTGCACAATGAGCAGTTCTTC
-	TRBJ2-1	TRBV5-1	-	CAISIPDGNEQFF	TGCGCCATCAGCATACCGGACGGCAATGAACAGTTCTTC
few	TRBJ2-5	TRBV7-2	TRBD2	CASSLSSGLETQYF	TGTGCCAGCAGCTTGTCTAGCGGCCTAGAGACCCAGTACTTC
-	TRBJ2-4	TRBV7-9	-	CASSLVDRQENIQYF	TGTGCCAGCAGCTTAGTCGATCGGCAAGAAAACATTCAGTACTTC
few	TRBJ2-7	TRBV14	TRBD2	CASSGLLAGASYEQYF	TGTGCCAGCAGCGGACTACTAGCGGGAGCCTCCTACGAGCAGTACTTC
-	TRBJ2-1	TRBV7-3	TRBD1	CASSSPMGQHNEQFF	TGTGCCAGCAGCTCACCCATGGGACAGCACAATGAGCAGTTCTTC
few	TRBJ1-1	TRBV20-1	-	CSAPPFEGGTEAFF	TGCAGTGCTCCTCCGTTTGAGGGCGGCACTGAAGCTTTCTTT
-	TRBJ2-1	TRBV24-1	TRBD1	CATSGGSGQGTNEQFF	TGTGCCACCAGTGGGGGATCGGGACAGGGGACCAATGAGCAGTTCTTC
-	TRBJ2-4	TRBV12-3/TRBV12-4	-	CASSPQGPPSIQYF	TGTGCCAGCAGTCCCCAGGGGCCGCCAAGCATTCAGTACTTC
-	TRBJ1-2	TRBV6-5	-	CASSYSLGGADYGYTF	TGTGCCAGCAGTTACAGTCTCGGGGGCGCGGACTATGGCTACACCTTC
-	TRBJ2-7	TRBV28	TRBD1	CATDRDRGDEQYF	TGTGCCACGGACCGGGACAGGGGGGATGAGCAGTACTTC
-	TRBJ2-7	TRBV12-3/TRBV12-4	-	CASSFLGFGEQYF	TGTGCCAGCAGTTTTCTAGGGTTCGGCGAGCAGTACTTC
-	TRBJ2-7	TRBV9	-	CASSVGPLLGEQYF	TGTGCCAGCAGCGTAGGTCCCCTACTTGGGGAGCAGTACTTC
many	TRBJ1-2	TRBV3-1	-	CASGAFTDGYTF	TGTGCCAGCGGCGCCTTTACGGATGGCTACACCTTC
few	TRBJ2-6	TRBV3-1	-	CASSQLAGSAGANVLTF	TGTGCCAGCAGCCAGCTTGCAGGGTCGGCTGGGGCCAACGTCCTGACTTTC
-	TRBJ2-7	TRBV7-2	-	CASSFQWSSYEQYF	TGTGCCAGCAGCTTCCAATGGAGCTCCTACGAGCAGTACTTC
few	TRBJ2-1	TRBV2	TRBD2	CASSQLAGEVGQFF	TGTGCCAGCAGTCAACTAGCGGGAGAGGTGGGGCAGTTCTTC
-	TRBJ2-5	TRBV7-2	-	CASSLRTGLREAQYF	TGTGCCAGCAGCCTACGGACAGGGCTACGGGAGGCCCAGTACTTC
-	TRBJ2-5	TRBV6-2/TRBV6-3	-	CASSYSVLSEQYF	TGTGCCAGCAGTTACTCTGTATTGTCAGAGCAGTACTTC
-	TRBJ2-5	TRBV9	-	CASSVALGGGTETQYF	TGTGCCAGCAGCGTAGCCCTGGGGGGCGGGACCGAGACCCAGTACTTC
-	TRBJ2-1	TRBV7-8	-	CASSRWDSPSNEQFF	TGTGCCAGCAGCCGATGGGACTCACCATCCAATGAGCAGTTCTTC
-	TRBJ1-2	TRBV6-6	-	CASSPQEGLYGYTF	TGTGCCAGCAGTCCTCAAGAGGGGCTCTATGGCTACACCTTC
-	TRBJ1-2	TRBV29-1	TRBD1	CSATQGPRNYGYTF	TGCAGCGCCACACAGGGGCCCCGGAACTATGGCTACACCTTC
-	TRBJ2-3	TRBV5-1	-	CASSLGSGQYTDTQYF	TGCGCCAGCAGCTTGGGGAGCGGACAGTACACAGATACGCAGTATTTT
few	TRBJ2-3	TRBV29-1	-	CSVGAGNADTQYF	TGCAGCGTTGGGGCAGGGAACGCAGATACGCAGTATTTT